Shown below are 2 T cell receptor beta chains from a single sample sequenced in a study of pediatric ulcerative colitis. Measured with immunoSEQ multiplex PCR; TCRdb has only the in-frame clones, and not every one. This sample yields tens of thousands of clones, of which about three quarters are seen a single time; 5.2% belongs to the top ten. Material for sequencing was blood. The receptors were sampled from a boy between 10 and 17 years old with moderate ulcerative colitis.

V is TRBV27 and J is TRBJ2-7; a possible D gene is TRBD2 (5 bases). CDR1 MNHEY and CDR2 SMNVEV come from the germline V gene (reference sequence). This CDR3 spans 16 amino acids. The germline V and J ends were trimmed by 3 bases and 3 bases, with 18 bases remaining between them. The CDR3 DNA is TGTGCCAGCAGTTTGAGTAAGGACTGGATCTACTACGAGCAGTACTTC. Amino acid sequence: CASSLSKDWIYYEQYF.

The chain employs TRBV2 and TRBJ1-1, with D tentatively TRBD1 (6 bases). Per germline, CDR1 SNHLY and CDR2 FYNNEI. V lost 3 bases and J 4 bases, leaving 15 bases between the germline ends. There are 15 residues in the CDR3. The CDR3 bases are TGTGCCAGCAGTGACGCGAAGGTAGGGGGCACTGAAGCTTTCTTT. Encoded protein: CASSDAKVGGTEAFF. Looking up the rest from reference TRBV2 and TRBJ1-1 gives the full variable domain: EPEVTQTPSHQVTQMGQEVILRCVPISNHLYFYWYRQILGQKVEFLVSFYNNEISEKSEIFDDQFSVERPDGSNFTLKIRSTKLEDSAMYFCASSDAKVGGTEAFFGQGTRLTVV.